This passage covers 14 T cell receptor beta chains from one sample sequenced in a study of PD-1 blockade in classical Hodgkin lymphoma. Repertoires were generated with immunoSEQ multiplex PCR, while TCRdb's copy carries only in-frame clones and drops some. The data contain 20,000 or so clones, roughly 80% of them seen just once; the ten biggest clones take up approximately 22%. Patients all relapsed after autologous stem cell transplantation, and there was variation in brentuximab vedotin exposure. The sample in question was peripheral blood mononuclear cells (PBMCs), obtained at baseline. These receptors all stem from a human donor with classical Hodgkin lymphoma.

The chain is built from TRBV6-6 and TRBJ2-5, with a tentative D call TRBD2 (5 bases). This CDR3 is 15 amino acids long. The germline V and J ends were trimmed by 4 bases and 1 base, with 13 bases remaining between them. Germline V gene sequence: CDR1 MNHNY, CDR2 SVGAGI (reference sequence). The DNA for the CDR3 is TGTGCCAGCAGTTCCCGGACTCTATTCCAAGAGACCCAGTACTTC. Encoded protein: CASSSRTLFQETQYF.

This rearrangement joins TRBV27 to TRBJ2-2; TRBD1 matches at 8 bases. V trimming: 2 bases; J trimming: 6 bases; junction bases outside the gene matches: 8. Germline CDR1 and CDR2: MNHEY and SMNVEV (reference sequence). CDR3 length equals 16 residues. The CDR3 DNA reads TGTGCCAGCAGTTTACAGGACAGGGTTCGGTCCGGGGAGCTGTTTTTT. This translates into CASSLQDRVRSGELFF.

This rearrangement joins TRBV27 to TRBJ2-7; perhaps D is TRBD1 or TRBD2 (5 bases each). Germline V gives CDR1 MNHEY, CDR2 SMNVEV (reference sequence). The CDR3 consists of 15 residues. V lost 2 bases to trimming and J lost 6 bases, with 17 bases between them. The CDR3 region has the DNA TGTGCCAGCAGTTTAAGGGGACGGACGGGTCTCGAGCAGTACTTC. This translates into CASSLRGRTGLEQYF.

The chain recombines TRBV5-1 with TRBJ2-7, with D perhaps TRBD1 (6 bases). The CDR3 contains 14 residues. V gave up 0 bases and J gave up 5 bases, with 12 bases separating them. Looked up from germline, CDR1 is SGHRS and CDR2 is YFSETQ. The CDR3 sequence is CASSLAAGADEQYF. The CDR3 region has the DNA TGCGCCAGCAGCTTGGCGGCAGGGGCGGACGAGCAGTACTTC.

This clone was observed a few times. This chain connects TRBV5-6 to TRBJ1-5, with TRBD1 matching over 7 bases. The CDR3 consists of 16 residues. Per the germline V gene, CDR1 is SGHDT and CDR2 is YYEEEE. The V and J ends lost 4 bases and 7 bases, in that order; junction bases with no gene match: 14. CDR3 nucleotide sequence: TGTGCCAGCAGCCCTTCAGGGGGTGTTCAGGGACAGCCCCAGCATTTT. Translation: CASSPSGGVQGQPQHF. The variable domain in full, with the rest retrieved from reference TRBV5-6 and TRBJ1-5, is DAGVTQSPTHLIKTRGQQVTLRCSPKSGHDTVSWYQQALGQGPQFIFQYYEEEERQRGNFPDRFSGHQFPNYSSELNVNALLLGDSALYLCASSPSGGVQGQPQHFGDGTRLSIL.

The rearrangement uses TRBV6-1 and TRBJ2-7; weak D call: TRBD1 (6 bases). Between the trimmed V and J ends, which lost 8 bases and 6 bases, there was a span of 11 bases. CDR1 MNHNS and CDR2 SASEGT come from the germline V gene. The CDR3 sequence is 11 residues long. The chain's CDR3 is CASGTGSEQYF. CDR3 DNA sequence: TGTGCCAGCGGAACAGGGAGCGAGCAGTACTTC.

This sequence joins TRBV7-6 and TRBJ2-5; 11 bases line up with TRBD2. CDR3 length equals 17 residues. Looked up from germline, CDR1 is SGHVS and CDR2 is FNYEAQ. V lost 3 bases and J lost 5; bases outside the gene matches: 11. The CDR3 region is CASSLALAGGQGETQYF. In DNA, the CDR3 is TGTGCCAGCAGCTTGGCCCTAGCGGGAGGCCAGGGGGAGACCCAGTACTTC.

This chain connects TRBV7-9 to TRBJ1-1; 7 bases fit TRBD1. V lost 5 bases to trimming and J lost 4 bases; unmatched junction nucleotides: 1. Germline V lookup: CDR1 SEHNR, CDR2 FQNEAQ (reference sequence). The CDR3 is 12 amino acids. CDR3 sequence: CASSHRGTEAFF. The CDR3 DNA reads TGTGCCAGCAGCCACAGGGGCACTGAAGCTTTCTTT.

The chain employs TRBV28 and TRBJ1-1, with D unclear. Trimming shortened V by 4 bases and J by 0 bases, and 3 bases separated the two germline ends. The CDR3 consists of 12 residues. CDR1 and CDR2 from the germline V gene are MDHEN and SYDVKM. The CDR3 DNA sequence: TGTGCCAGCAGTTGGTTGAACACTGAAGCTTTCTTT. Residues: CASSWLNTEAFF.

The rearrangement uses TRBV6-5 and TRBJ2-1; TRBD2 might be the D (8 bases). The CDR3 is 16 residues long. Trimming cost V 4 bases and J 8 bases, with 21 bases left between them. Germline V CDR1 and CDR2: MNHEY, SVGAGI. CDR3 sequence (DNA): TGTGCCAGCAGTTCGCAGCGGGGGACAGAGGTGCATGAGCAGTTCTTC. Its translation is CASSSQRGTEVHEQFF.

This clone was recorded once. The V and J genes are TRBV10-1 and TRBJ2-1, with 10 bases that match TRBD1. The CDR3 totals 13 residues. V shed 5 bases and J 7 bases; nucleotides not matched to a gene: 2. Germline values: CDR1 WNHNN, CDR2 SYGVQD (reference sequence). In DNA, the CDR3 is TGCGCCAGCAGTAAGGGACAGGGGAATGAGCAGTTCTTC. The encoded protein is CASSKGQGNEQFF.

The chain carries TRBV11-3 and TRBJ1-1, with 10 bases that match TRBD1. The germline gives CDR1 SGHNT, CDR2 YENEEA. The trim removed 0 bases at V and 9 bases at J, leaving 13 bases unmatched. This CDR3 has 17 residues. CDR3 DNA: TGTGCCAGCAGCTTAGATCGCGGGACAGGGGCTTTCAGGAAAGCTTTCTTT. This encodes CASSLDRGTGAFRKAFF.

This clone was seen a handful of times. This chain links TRBV28 with TRBJ1-2; 9 bases are a match to TRBD1. Germline lookup yields CDR1 MDHEN and CDR2 SYDVKM. Trimming at V came to 6 bases and at J to 1 base, leaving 3 bases not matched to a gene. The CDR3 totals 14 residues. The CDR3 loop is CASRGTGLNYGYTF. The CDR3 coding sequence is TGTGCCAGCAGGGGGACAGGGCTTAACTATGGCTACACCTTC.

This clone was found a few times. The gene calls are TRBV18 and TRBJ2-1; 12 nucleotides align to TRBD2. CDR3 size: 16 residues. Per germline, CDR1 KGHSH and CDR2 LQKENI. The V gene end was trimmed by 0 bases and the J gene end by 7 bases; junction bases not matched to a gene: 4. This chain's CDR3 is CASSPPTSGSGNEQFF. The CDR3 nucleotides read TGTGCCAGCTCACCACCGACTAGCGGGAGCGGGAATGAGCAGTTCTTC.